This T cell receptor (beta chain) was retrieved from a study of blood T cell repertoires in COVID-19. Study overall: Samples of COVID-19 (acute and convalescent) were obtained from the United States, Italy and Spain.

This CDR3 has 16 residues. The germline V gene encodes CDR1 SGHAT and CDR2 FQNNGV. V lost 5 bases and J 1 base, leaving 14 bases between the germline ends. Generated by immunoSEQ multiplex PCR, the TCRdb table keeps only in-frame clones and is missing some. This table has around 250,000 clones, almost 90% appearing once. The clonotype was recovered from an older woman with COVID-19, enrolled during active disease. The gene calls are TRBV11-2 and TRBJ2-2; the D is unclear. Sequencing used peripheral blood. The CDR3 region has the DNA TGTGCCAGCAGCCCATACGCACAGTGGAACACCGGGGAGCTGTTTTTT. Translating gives CASSPYAQWNTGELFF.